Listed below are T cell receptor beta chains from one sample, sequenced in a study of patients and donors after allogeneic stem cell transplantation. TCRdb re-called the RT-PCR reads through MiXCR, storing one row per CDR3 protein. The sample includes 800,000 to 1,000,000 distinct CDR3 sequences, roughly 18% of them seen just once. The sample taken for sequencing was blood, either unsorted or a sorted T cell fraction (not recorded which). Every receptor here comes from a human donor who was either an allogeneic HSCT recipient or a stem cell or donor lymphocyte infusion donor (not recorded which). It is not recorded whose cells these are; they may come from a transplant donor. Both conserved end residues are part of each CDR3. D genes are given only for firm matches. Not all rows give a size; the values are once, few, many and, for expanded clones, a class.

v_gene	abundance	j_gene	d_gene	CDR3aa	CDR3nt
TRBV6-5	few	TRBJ2-2	TRBD1	CASSYVAGGATGELFF	TGTGCCAGCAGTTACGTGGCAGGGGGCGCGACCGGGGAGCTGTTTTTT
TRBV15	few	TRBJ1-1	.	CATSRERSGNTEAFF	TGTGCCACCAGCAGAGAGAGGTCGGGGAACACTGAAGCTTTCTTT
TRBV12-3/TRBV12-4	.	TRBJ1-1	TRBD1	CASSLYWTGGGNNTEAFF	TGTGCCAGCAGTTTATACTGGACAGGGGGAGGGAATAACACTGAAGCTTTCTTT
TRBV27	.	TRBJ1-2	.	CATYTAKERVDYGYTF	TGTGCCACCTATACGGCCAAGGAGAGGGTTGACTATGGCTACACCTTC
TRBV15	.	TRBJ2-6	.	CATTPTGSGANVLTF	TGTGCCACCACCCCGACAGGTTCTGGGGCCAACGTCCTGACTTTC
TRBV9	few	TRBJ1-2	.	CASSVEQGNGYTF	TGTGCCAGCAGCGTAGAACAGGGTAATGGCTACACCTTC
TRBV11-3	.	TRBJ1-1	.	CASSLGGRASEAFF	TGTGCCAGCAGCTTAGGAGGTAGGGCCTCTGAAGCTTTCTTT
TRBV20-1	few	TRBJ1-2	.	CSARDSRQTYYGYTF	TGCAGTGCTAGAGATTCGAGACAAACCTACTATGGCTACACCTTC
TRBV2	few	TRBJ1-2	.	CASSESGVGYTF	TGTGCCAGCAGTGAAAGTGGCGTTGGCTACACCTTC
TRBV5-6	few	TRBJ2-7	.	CASSHGGGGLTYEQYF	TGTGCCAGCAGCCACGGAGGCGGGGGCCTGACCTACGAGCAGTACTTC
TRBV12-3/TRBV12-4	.	TRBJ1-6	.	CASSSGRLSSYNSPLHF	TGTGCCAGCAGTTCCGGACGGCTGAGCTCCTATAATTCACCCCTCCACTTT
TRBV5-1	many	TRBJ2-7	TRBD1	CASSLGEGQGAYEQYF	TGCGCCAGCAGCTTGGGGGAGGGACAGGGAGCCTACGAGCAGTACTTC
TRBV6-1	.	TRBJ2-3	TRBD2	CASSETSGRSTDTQYF	TGTGCCAGCAGTGAGACTAGCGGGAGGTCCACAGATACGCAGTATTTT
TRBV12-3/TRBV12-4	.	TRBJ2-3	.	CASSLALVADLTSTDTQYF	TGTGCCAGCAGTTTAGCCCTGGTAGCGGATCTGACTAGCACAGATACGCAGTATTTT
TRBV6-2/TRBV6-3	.	TRBJ2-7	.	CASSYVVNEQYF	TGTGCCAGCAGTTACGTAGTCAACGAGCAGTACTTC
TRBV20-1	few	TRBJ1-4	.	CSARSINREKLFF	TGCAGTGCTAGGAGCATCAACCGGGAAAAACTGTTTTTT
TRBV2	.	TRBJ2-7	TRBD2	CAGTASGDSYEQYF	TGTGCCGGGACGGCTAGCGGGGACTCCTACGAGCAGTACTTC
TRBV20-1	many	TRBJ2-1	.	CSAYKGNEQFF	TGCAGTGCTTACAAGGGTAATGAGCAGTTCTTC
TRBV20-1	.	TRBJ1-4	.	CSALPGRKNEKLFF	TGCAGTGCTTTACCGGGACGGAAAAATGAAAAACTGTTTTTT
TRBV7-3	.	TRBJ2-1	TRBD1	CASGTATYNEQFF	TGTGCCAGCGGGACAGCAACCTACAATGAGCAGTTCTTC
TRBV29-1	.	TRBJ2-7	.	CSVTTGPEQYF	TGCAGCGTTACAACAGGACCCGAGCAGTACTTC
TRBV24-1	few	TRBJ2-1	TRBD2	CATLPVAGLYNEQFF	TGTGCCACCCTTCCTGTAGCGGGATTATACAATGAGCAGTTCTTC
TRBV29-1	.	TRBJ2-2	.	CSVTPNTGELFF	TGCAGCGTTACCCCGAACACCGGGGAGCTGTTTTTT
TRBV12-3/TRBV12-4	many	TRBJ2-7	.	CASRTRGTGSEQYF	TGTGCCAGCAGAACCAGGGGCACGGGATCCGAGCAGTACTTC
TRBV7-4	few	TRBJ2-7	TRBD1	CASSLFSSGQGAYEQYF	TGTGCCAGCAGCTTGTTCTCTTCGGGACAGGGGGCCTACGAGCAGTACTTC
TRBV11-2	.	TRBJ1-6	.	CASSPRAANSPLHF	TGTGCCAGCAGCCCGCGGGCAGCTAATTCACCCCTCCACTTT
TRBV5-1	.	TRBJ2-1	TRBD2	CASSLREGPYNEQFF	TGCGCCAGCAGCTTGCGGGAGGGACCATACAATGAGCAGTTCTTC
TRBV27	few	TRBJ1-2	.	CASSSQGLPLGYTF	TGTGCCAGCAGTTCTCAGGGACTACCCTTGGGCTACACCTTC
TRBV12-3/TRBV12-4	.	TRBJ1-2	TRBD1	CASSGAGTGTANYGYTF	TGTGCCAGCAGTGGGGCCGGGACAGGCACCGCTAACTATGGCTACACCTTC
TRBV5-1	few	TRBJ2-5	.	CASGTGQETQYF	TGCGCCAGCGGGACGGGGCAAGAGACCCAGTACTTC
TRBV6-5	few	TRBJ1-1	.	CASSYGEMNTEAFF	TGTGCCAGCAGTTACGGAGAAATGAACACTGAAGCTTTCTTT
TRBV4-3	few	TRBJ2-7	.	CASSQEGESSYEQYF	TGCGCCAGCAGCCAAGAAGGGGAATCTTCCTACGAGCAGTACTTC
TRBV9	.	TRBJ2-1	TRBD2	CASSVGSSGGVYNEQFF	TGTGCCAGCAGCGTAGGATCTAGCGGGGGGGTTTACAATGAGCAGTTCTTC
TRBV10-3	.	TRBJ2-3	.	CAITERVTDTQYF	TGTGCCATCACAGAGCGGGTCACAGATACGCAGTATTTT
TRBV5-6	.	TRBJ1-5	TRBD1	CASGFYDRGNQPQHF	TGTGCCAGCGGATTCTACGACAGGGGGAATCAGCCCCAGCATTTT
TRBV6-1	many	TRBJ1-5	.	CASSERMGNQPQHF	TGTGCCAGCAGTGAGAGAATGGGCAATCAGCCCCAGCATTTT
TRBV12-3/TRBV12-4	few	TRBJ2-6	TRBD1	CASSQQGAVSSGANVLTF	TGTGCCAGCAGTCAACAGGGGGCGGTTAGCTCTGGGGCCAACGTCCTGACTTTC